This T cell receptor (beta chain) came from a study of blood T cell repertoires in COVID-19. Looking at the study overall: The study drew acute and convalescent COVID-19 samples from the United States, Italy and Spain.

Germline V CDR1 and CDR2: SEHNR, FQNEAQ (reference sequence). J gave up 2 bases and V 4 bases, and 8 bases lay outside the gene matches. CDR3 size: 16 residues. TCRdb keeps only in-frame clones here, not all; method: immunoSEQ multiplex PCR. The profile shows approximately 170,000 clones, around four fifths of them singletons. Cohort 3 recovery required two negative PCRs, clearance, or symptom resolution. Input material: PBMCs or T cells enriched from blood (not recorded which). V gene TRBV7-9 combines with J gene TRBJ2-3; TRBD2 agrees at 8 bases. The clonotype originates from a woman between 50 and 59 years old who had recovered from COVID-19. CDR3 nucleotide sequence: TGTGCCAGCAGCTCCATAGCGGGGAACCCCACAGATACGCAGTATTTT. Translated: CASSSIAGNPTDTQYF.